The 27 T cell receptor beta chains listed next were all sequenced from one sample in a study of cytomegalovirus exposure and HLA in healthy donors. Vbeta (60) and Jbeta (13) primers were used in the PCR. Data came from immunoSEQ multiplex PCR; TCRdb stores just in-frame clones and leaves some out. The sample has approximately 190,000 clones, nearly 80% seen once; the top ten hold 6%. Sequenced: PBMCs. Receptor source: a woman aged 30 to 39 in good health and CMV-seropositive.

This CDR3 is CAISGLAGDEQFF. The CDR3 DNA is TGTGCCATCAGTGGACTAGCGGGAGACGAGCAGTTCTTC. The chain has TRBV10-3 and TRBJ2-1; 12 nucleotides align to TRBD2. V gave up 4 bases and J gave up 10 bases; unmatched junction bases: 2. The length of the CDR3 is 13 residues. Germline V gene lookup returns CDR1 ENHRY and CDR2 SYGVKD.

The chain carries TRBV2 and TRBJ1-5; 7 bases map to TRBD1. The CDR3 runs 14 residues. With V trimmed by 2 bases and J by 6 bases, 4 bases remained unmatched. The germline V gene has CDR1 SNHLY and CDR2 FYNNEI. Written as DNA, the CDR3 is TGTGCCAGCAGTGAAACAGGGGACTCTCAGCCCCAGCATTTT. Translating gives CASSETGDSQPQHF.

This clone was picked up a small number of times. V usage is TRBV29-1 and J usage is TRBJ1-3; D uncertain. With 4 bases removed from V and 0 bases from J, the gap between germline ends came to 7 bases. The CDR3 sequence is 13 residues long. Germline assignment: CDR1 SQVTM and CDR2 ANQGSEA. CDR3 bases: TGCAGCGTTGGAGGAGCCTCTGGAAACACCATATATTTT. It specifies CSVGGASGNTIYF.

The genes are TRBV14 and TRBJ2-7, with 8 bases matching TRBD2. The V gene's germline CDR1 is SGHDN and CDR2 FVKESK. Unmatched junction bases numbered 2, after V lost 4 bases and J lost 3 bases. The CDR3 length is 13 residues. This CDR3 is CASSPTSVYEQYF. CDR3 coding DNA: TGTGCCAGCAGCCCGACTAGCGTCTACGAGCAGTACTTC.

To note about this clone: One end of the junction does not line up with germline, which may come from a read error. The chain carries TRBV6-5 and TRBJ1-2; TRBD1 might be the D (5 bases). Germline V gene sequence: CDR1 MNHEY, CDR2 SVGAGI. The CDR3 spans 15 residues. The CDR3 reads CASTPSQNWGYGYIF. DNA for the CDR3: TGTGCCAGCACTCCCTCCCAAAACTGGGGCTATGGCTACATCTTC.

This rearrangement joins TRBV7-9 to TRBJ1-1; D ambiguous. Trimming removed 6 bases from V and 7 bases from J, with 6 bases in between. This CDR3 is built from 10 residues. Germline CDR1 SEHNR, CDR2 FQNEAQ (reference sequence). The CDR3 spells CASRADEAFF. CDR3 nucleotide sequence: TGTGCCAGCAGGGCGGATGAAGCTTTCTTT.

The chain uses TRBV27 and TRBJ2-5, with 8 bases fitting TRBD1. Trimming at V came to 3 bases and at J to 6 bases, leaving 6 bases not matched to a gene. CDR1 and CDR2 (germline): MNHEY, SMNVEV (reference sequence). CDR3 size: 14 residues. CDR3 loop: CASSLGRGRQTQYF. The CDR3 DNA reads TGTGCCAGCAGTTTGGGCAGGGGGCGACAGACCCAGTACTTC.

The chain combines TRBV9 with TRBJ2-1; 11 bases are shared with TRBD2. Per germline, CDR1 SGDLS and CDR2 YYNGEE. The ends lost 2 bases at V and 8 bases at J; junction bases unmatched: 6. This CDR3 comprises 15 residues. The CDR3 coding sequence is TGTGCCAGCAGCGTCCTAGCGGGGGGTCGGGATGAGCAGTTCTTC. Translated: CASSVLAGGRDEQFF.

The DNA of the CDR3 is TGTGCCAGCAGGAGAGATGGCTCCTACGAGCAGTACTTC. Protein: CASRRDGSYEQYF. The chain couples TRBV27 to TRBJ2-7, with no clear D. V was trimmed by 6 bases and J by 0 bases, leaving 9 bases between them. Germline V gene data show CDR1 as MNHEY and CDR2 as SMNVEV (reference sequence). This CDR3 is 13 amino acids long.

In DNA, the CDR3 is TGTGCCAGCAGTTTACATCGGGGACAGATCTACGGGGAGCTGTTTTTT. It yields the protein CASSLHRGQIYGELFF. The chain recombines TRBV28 with TRBJ2-2; 7 nucleotides match TRBD1. The CDR3 loop spans 16 amino acids. In germline, CDR1 is MDHEN, CDR2 SYDVKM. V trimming: 2 bases; J trimming: 7 bases; junction bases outside the gene matches: 10.

J is TRBJ1-2 and V is TRBV5-4; tentative D call: TRBD1 (5 bases). CDR1 SGHNT and CDR2 YYREEE come from the germline V gene (reference sequence). V shed 1 base and J shed 4 bases, with 8 bases lying between them. The CDR3 contains 13 residues. The CDR3 loop reads CASSLRGSYGYTF. The CDR3 nucleotides are TGTGCCAGCAGCTTGCGGGGGTCCTATGGCTACACCTTC.

CDR3 nucleotides: TGCGCCAGCAGCTTGGTGGCAGGGGGTAACTATGGCTACACCTTC. This translates into CASSLVAGGNYGYTF. The chain recombines TRBV5-1 with TRBJ1-2; 7 nucleotides match TRBD1. This CDR3 contains 15 residues. Trimming removed 0 bases from V and 1 base from J; junction bases left unmatched: 3. Germline lookup yields CDR1 SGHRS and CDR2 YFSETQ.

The chain carries TRBV5-5 and TRBJ1-6; 10 nucleotides agree with TRBD1. CDR1 is SGHKS, CDR2 YYEKEE, per germline (reference sequence). After removal of 6 bases from V and 7 bases from J, the junction contained 1 base not matched to a gene. The CDR3 loop spans 13 amino acids. The CDR3 reads CASTGQGNSPLHF. As DNA, the CDR3 is TGTGCCAGCACGGGACAGGGGAATTCACCCCTCCACTTT.

V usage is TRBV7-2 and J usage is TRBJ2-3; a possible D gene is TRBD2 (7 bases). The CDR3 runs to 19 residues. In germline, CDR1 is SGHTA, CDR2 FQGNSA. V shed 4 bases and J shed 0 bases, with 23 bases lying between them. The CDR3 sequence is CASSSLNPGGPLSTDTQYF. The CDR3 region has the DNA TGTGCCAGCAGCTCCCTTAATCCCGGGGGGCCTCTTAGCACAGATACGCAGTATTTT.

V usage is TRBV7-9 and J usage is TRBJ2-1; D is perhaps TRBD2 (6 bases). CDR1 is SEHNR, CDR2 FQNEAQ, per germline (reference sequence). Trimming left V 8 bases short and J 8 bases short, with 13 bases between. The CDR3 loop spans 12 amino acids. The CDR3 sequence is CASVGGVDEQFF. CDR3 nucleotides: TGTGCCAGCGTCGGAGGGGTTGATGAGCAGTTCTTC.

About this clone itself: This sample includes further DNA sequences coding for the same CDR3. The V call is TRBV11-2, the J call TRBJ1-1, with 7 bases fitting TRBD1. The CDR3 consists of 13 residues. J was trimmed by 6 bases and V by 6 bases; bases with no gene match: 7. Germline lookup yields CDR1 SGHAT and CDR2 FQNNGV. The CDR3 nucleotides read TGTGCCAGCAGTCAGGGGGTGAGGGCTGAAGCTTTCTTT. This codes for CASSQGVRAEAFF.

The rearrangement uses TRBV6-1 and TRBJ2-7, with D possibly matching TRBD1 (6 bases). The ends were cut back, 10 bases at V and 2 bases at J, with 18 bases in the middle. CDR3 length: 14 amino acids. The germline V gene has CDR1 MNHNS and CDR2 SASEGT. In DNA form, the CDR3 reads TGTGCCACGGCTATGCGAGGGGACACCTACGAGCAGTACTTC. This gives the protein CATAMRGDTYEQYF.

Details on this clone: This sample includes further DNA sequences coding for the same CDR3. The chain is built from TRBV5-6 and TRBJ2-3, with 10 bases that match TRBD2. This CDR3 contains 19 residues. Looked up from germline, CDR1 is SGHDT and CDR2 is YYEEEE. V lost 2 bases, J lost 1 base, and 13 bases stayed unmatched. This CDR3 reads CASSFWTSGRALGTDTQYF. The DNA of the CDR3 is TGTGCCAGCAGCTTCTGGACCAGCGGGAGGGCCCTTGGCACAGATACGCAGTATTTT.

The V and J genes are TRBV9 and TRBJ2-1; 12 bases fit TRBD2. Trimming removed 2 bases from V and 9 bases from J; junction bases left unmatched: 18. The CDR3 loop spans 19 amino acids. Germline CDR1 and CDR2: SGDLS and YYNGEE. This chain's CDR3 is CASSVEPQPASGRAPEQFF. The CDR3 DNA follows: TGTGCCAGCAGCGTTGAACCCCAACCGGCTAGCGGGAGGGCCCCTGAGCAGTTCTTC.

This clone occurred once. The chain links TRBV15 to TRBJ2-7; maybe TRBD2 (6 bases). CDR3 size: 15 residues. The germline V gene encodes CDR1 LNHNV and CDR2 YYDKDF (reference sequence). V lost 1 base and J lost 3, with 13 bases in between. CDR3 in amino acids: CATSRGRGTVYEQYF. CDR3 in DNA: TGTGCCACCAGCAGAGGGCGCGGGACGGTCTACGAGCAGTACTTC.

A few counts support this clone. The V gene is TRBV5-4, the J gene TRBJ2-5, with 8 bases identical to TRBD2. Per the germline V gene, CDR1 is SGHNT and CDR2 is YYREEE (reference sequence). The CDR3 consists of 15 residues. V was pared by 2 bases and J by 7 bases, with 10 bases of the junction left unmatched. CDR3 sequence reads: CASSFQRGREVTQYF. The CDR3 region has the DNA TGTGCCAGCAGCTTCCAGCGGGGGCGGGAGGTGACCCAGTACTTC.

The genes are TRBV4-2 and TRBJ1-1; possibly TRBD1 for D (5 bases). Deletions cut 0 bases from V and 4 bases from J, with 9 bases between. This CDR3 spans 14 amino acids. Per germline, CDR1 LGHNA and CDR2 YNFKEQ. Here the CDR3 reads CASSQDRAPTEAFF. CDR3 sequence (DNA): TGTGCCAGCAGCCAAGACAGGGCCCCCACTGAAGCTTTCTTT.

This chain links TRBV7-2 with TRBJ1-6; possibly TRBD1 for D (6 bases). The V end lost 3 bases, the J end lost 5 bases, and 11 bases lay between the germline ends. Germline CDR1 SGHTA, CDR2 FQGNSA. The CDR3 contains 15 residues. In DNA form, the CDR3 reads TGTGCCAGCAGCTTCCAAGGGGGGGATAATTCACCCCTCCACTTT. This gives the protein CASSFQGGDNSPLHF.

The chain recombines TRBV5-1 with TRBJ2-3, with D tentatively TRBD1 (6 bases). Trimming took off 4 bases at V and 9 bases at J, with 18 bases between the two ends. Germline CDR1 SGHRS, CDR2 YFSETQ. The CDR3 has 14 amino acids. This CDR3 is CASSRGMEGETQYF. In DNA form, the CDR3 reads TGCGCCAGCAGCAGGGGGATGGAAGGGGAGACGCAGTATTTT.

The V and J genes are TRBV2 and TRBJ2-7; D gene unclear. This CDR3 has 13 residues. CDR1 SNHLY and CDR2 FYNNEI come from the germline V gene. V lost 7 bases, J lost 8 bases, and 18 bases lay in between. CDR3 sequence (DNA): TGTGCCAGCAAAGGAGCGACCACGTATCAGCAGTACTTC. It encodes CASKGATTYQQYF.

J is TRBJ2-5 and V is TRBV9, with D perhaps TRBD2 (5 bases). The J call may be wrong; the DNA end is better matched by TRBJ2-7. From germline, CDR1 is SGDLS and CDR2 YYNGEE. CDR3 length: 15 amino acids. CDR3 nucleotides: TGTGCCAGCAGCGCCGGTGGACTGGATAACTACGAGCAGTACTTC. Amino acid sequence: CASSAGGLDNYEQYF.

This chain links TRBV28 with TRBJ1-1; TRBD1 is a possible D gene (5 bases). This CDR3 is built from 16 residues. The germline gives CDR1 MDHEN, CDR2 SYDVKM. V was trimmed by 8 bases and J by 4 bases, leaving 23 bases between them. DNA of the CDR3: TGTGCCAGCCCCTCGAAATCTCTAGGCGGGGCCACTGAAGCTTTCTTT. It codes for CASPSKSLGGATEAFF. Filled out from reference TRBV28 and TRBJ1-1, the complete variable domain reads DVKVTQSSRYLVKRTGEKVFLECVQDMDHENMFWYRQDPGLGLRLIYFSYDVKMKEKGDIPEGYSVSREKKERFSLILESASTNQTSMYLCASPSKSLGGATEAFFGQGTRLTVV.